This T cell receptor (beta chain) was captured by sequencing in a study of cytomegalovirus exposure and HLA in healthy donors. Findings and limits, study-wide: What TCR beta sequences reportedly achieved was accurate prediction of HLA-A and HLA-B alleles in most subjects.

Comment on this clone: Its antigen is currently unknown.

Each of the donors was a healthy bone marrow donor. Primers: 60 Vbeta forward and 13 Jbeta reverse. Sequenced by immunoSEQ multiplex PCR; TCRdb stores in-frame clones only, minus some. Of about 160,000 clones in the sample, roughly 80% were seen once. With 6 bases removed from V and 6 bases from J, the gap between germline ends came to 6 bases. Germline V CDR1 and CDR2: MNHEY, SVGAGI. This CDR3 contains 11 residues. The specimen sequenced was PBMCs. The chain combines TRBV6-5 with TRBJ2-1; unclear D gene. This sequence was found in a woman aged 45-59 years in good health and CMV-seropositive. This CDR3 reads CASSLSNEQFF. CDR3 coding DNA: TGTGCCAGCAGCCTATCCAATGAGCAGTTCTTC.